This T cell receptor (beta chain) was obtained from a study of vaccination effects on CD4 cells after COVID-19. The germline V gene has CDR1 SGHTA and CDR2 FQGNSA. The CDR3 spans 14 residues. Trimming removed 5 bases at V and 3 bases at J, with 14 bases between. For this clone: Its antigen is still unknown.

Viral peptide pools were used in the ViraFEST assay to expand antigen-specific CD4+ T cells, and sequencing came afterward. An approximately ten-day culture period preceded the isolation of CD4+ T cells. Neither prior SARS-CoV-2 infection nor positive nucleocapsid antibodies were present in the vaccine recipients. The researchers cultured some 2.1 million PBMC per well with 8 to 10 IU/ml IL-2 and approximately 9.3 ug/ml peptides. TCRdb keeps only in-frame clones here, not all; method: immunoSEQ multiplex PCR. Of some 31,000 clones listed, around 73% are singletons. This TCR came from a human donor who received a COVID-19 vaccine. V gene TRBV7-2 combines with J gene TRBJ2-7; D uncertain. Material: CD4+ T cells from PBMCs cultured with HCoV-OC43 spike peptides, obtained before COVID-19 vaccination. The subset here: HCoV-OC43 spike overlapping peptide pool stimulation. The CDR3 region is CASSPRTERYEQYF. In DNA form, the CDR3 reads TGTGCCAGCAGCCCCCGGACGGAACGCTACGAGCAGTACTTC.